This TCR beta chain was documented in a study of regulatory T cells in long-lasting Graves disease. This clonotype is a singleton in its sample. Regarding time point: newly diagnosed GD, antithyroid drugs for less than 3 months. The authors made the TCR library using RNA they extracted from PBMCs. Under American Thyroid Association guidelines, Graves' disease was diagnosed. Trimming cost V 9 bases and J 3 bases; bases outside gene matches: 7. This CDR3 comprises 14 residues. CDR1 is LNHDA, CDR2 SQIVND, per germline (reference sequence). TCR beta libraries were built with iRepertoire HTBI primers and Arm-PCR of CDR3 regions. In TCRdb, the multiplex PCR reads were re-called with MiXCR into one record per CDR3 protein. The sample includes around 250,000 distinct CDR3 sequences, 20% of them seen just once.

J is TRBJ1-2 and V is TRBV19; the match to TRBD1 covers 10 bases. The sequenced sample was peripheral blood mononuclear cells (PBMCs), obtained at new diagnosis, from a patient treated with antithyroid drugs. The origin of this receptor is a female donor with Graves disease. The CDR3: CASTSTGGDYGYTF. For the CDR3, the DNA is TGTGCCAGCACATCGACAGGGGGCGACTATGGCTACACCTTC. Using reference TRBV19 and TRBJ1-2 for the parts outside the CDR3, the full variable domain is DGGITQSPKYLFRKEGQNVTLSCEQNLNHDAMYWYRQDPGQGLRLIYYSQIVNDFQKGDIAEGYSVSREKKESFPLTVTSAQKNPTAFYLCASTSTGGDYGYTFGSGTRLTVV.